The clone carrying this T cell receptor beta chain was recorded a few times. The data were obtained in a study of response to subunit inactivated influenza vaccine. Looked up from germline, CDR1 is SGHVS and CDR2 is FNYEAQ. Between the trimmed V and J ends, which lost 5 bases and 0 bases, there was a span of 14 bases. The CDR3 is 16 amino acids. TCRdb itself ran the RT-PCR reads through MiXCR, one entry per CDR3 protein. Of under 850,000 distinct CDR3 sequences listed, 15% to 20% are singletons. The starting material was PBMCs from blood, obtained less than 6 days after vaccination. This chain links TRBV7-6 with TRBJ1-3, with D possibly TRBD1 on 5 matching bases. The TCR sequence derives from a man in his fifties who received an inactivated influenza vaccine. CDR3 in DNA: TGTGCCAGCAGCGCTAACTCAGGGAGCTCTGGAAACACCATATATTTT. Protein: CASSANSGSSGNTIYF.